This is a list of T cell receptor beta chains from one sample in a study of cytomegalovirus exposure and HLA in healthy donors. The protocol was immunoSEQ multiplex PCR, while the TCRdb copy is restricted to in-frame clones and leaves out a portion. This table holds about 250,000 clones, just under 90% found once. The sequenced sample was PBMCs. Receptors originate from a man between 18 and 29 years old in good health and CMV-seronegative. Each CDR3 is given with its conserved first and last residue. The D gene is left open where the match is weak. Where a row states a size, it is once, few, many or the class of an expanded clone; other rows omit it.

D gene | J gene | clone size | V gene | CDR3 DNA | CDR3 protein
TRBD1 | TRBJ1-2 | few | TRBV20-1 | TGCAGTGCGGACAGGGAAGAGAGCTACACCTTC | CSADREESYTF
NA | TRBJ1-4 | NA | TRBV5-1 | TGCGCCAGCAGCTTGTCAGGACAGTTTAATGAAAAACTGTTTTTT | CASSLSGQFNEKLFF
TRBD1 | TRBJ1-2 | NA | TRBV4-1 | TGCGCCAGCAGCCATCAACTCAGGACAGGGGGCGGAGGCTACACCTTC | CASSHQLRTGGGGYTF
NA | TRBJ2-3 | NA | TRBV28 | TGTGCCAGCAGTTTATCCAGGGTTACAGATACGCAGTATTTT | CASSLSRVTDTQYF
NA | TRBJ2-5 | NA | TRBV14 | TGTGCCAGCAGCCAAGATCCAGGCAGGCCGGGGGCCCAGTACTTC | CASSQDPGRPGAQYF
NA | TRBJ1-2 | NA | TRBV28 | TGTGCCAGCAGTTTCGCAGGGTCAAGCTATGGCTACACCTTC | CASSFAGSSYGYTF
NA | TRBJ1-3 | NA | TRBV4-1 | TGCGCCAGCAGCCAAGCCCAGGCCTCTGGAAACACCATATATTTT | CASSQAQASGNTIYF
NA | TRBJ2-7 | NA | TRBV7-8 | TGTGCCAGCAGCTTAGCGGACAGAGGTCCCTACGAGCAGTACTTC | CASSLADRGPYEQYF
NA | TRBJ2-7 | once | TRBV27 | TGTGCCAGCAGGCGAGGCTACGAGCAGTACTTC | CASRRGYEQYF
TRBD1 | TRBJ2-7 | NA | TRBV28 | TGTGCCAGCAGTTTAGGCGACAGGGTAGGAAGCGAGCAGTACTTC | CASSLGDRVGSEQYF
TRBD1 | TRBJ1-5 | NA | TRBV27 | TGTGCCAGCAGTTTAGGGACAGGGGAATACAATCAGCCCCAGCATTTT | CASSLGTGEYNQPQHF
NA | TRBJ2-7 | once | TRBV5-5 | TGTGCCAGCAGCCTGAGGTACGAGCAGTACTTC | CASSLRYEQYF
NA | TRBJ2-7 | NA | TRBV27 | TGTGCCAGCAGTTTCAGCGGGCGCTCCTACGAGCAGTACTTC | CASSFSGRSYEQYF
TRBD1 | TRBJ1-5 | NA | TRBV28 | TGTGCCAGCAGGCGGACAGGGGCAGGGCAGCCCCAGCATTTT | CASRRTGAGQPQHF
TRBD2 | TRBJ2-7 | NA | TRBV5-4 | TGTGCCAGCAGCCAGATTTCTAGCGGGGGGTACGAGCAGTACTTC | CASSQISSGGYEQYF